This T cell receptor beta chain was identified during a study of OX40 agonist ivuxolimab in advanced cancers. The V and J ends lost 7 bases and 1 base respectively, with 19 bases between them. The CDR3 spans 17 residues. CDR1 and CDR2 (germline): LNHDA, SQIVND (reference sequence). Libraries were prepared by immunoSEQ multiplex PCR; TCRdb keeps only in-frame clonotypes and omits some of them. Here the sample spans tens of thousands of clones, 75% to 90% being singletons. The sample was CD4+ or CD8+ T cells sorted from blood, taken in a trial of the OX40 agonist ivuxolimab. The chain carries TRBV19 and TRBJ2-2, with D perhaps matching TRBD1 (6 bases). This sequence was found in an adult with an advanced solid tumor such as melanoma, head and neck, liver or kidney cancer. The DNA of the CDR3 is TGTGCCAGTACCTCATACTCAGTACAGGGGAACACCGGGGAGCTGTTTTTT. As protein: CASTSYSVQGNTGELFF.